Below, 20 T cell receptor beta chains from the same sample are listed, as sequenced in a study of patients and donors after allogeneic stem cell transplantation. Using its own MiXCR run on the RT-PCR reads, TCRdb lists one record per CDR3 protein. Here the sample spans some 230,000 distinct CDR3 sequences, 13% to 15% being singletons. The sequenced material came from blood, either unsorted or a sorted T cell fraction (not recorded which). The receptors derive from a human donor who was either an allogeneic HSCT recipient or a stem cell or donor lymphocyte infusion donor (not recorded which). It is not recorded whose cells these are; they may come from a transplant donor.

There are many counts of this clonotype. The chain couples TRBV4-2 to TRBJ2-7, with TRBD2 matching over 11 bases. CDR3 size: 19 residues. The germline gives CDR1 LGHNA, CDR2 YNFKEQ. Trimming at V came to 2 bases and at J to 0 bases, leaving 12 bases not matched to a gene. Written as DNA, the CDR3 is TGTGCCAGCAGCCAAAACATCCCCGGGACTAGCGGATTCTCCTACGAGCAGTACTTC. This sequence encodes CASSQNIPGTSGFSYEQYF.

This clonotype was seen at least ten times. V and J are TRBV5-6 and TRBJ1-5; D possibly corresponds to TRBD1 (5 bases). CDR3 size: 13 residues. V lost 4 bases to trimming and J lost 8 bases, with 13 bases between them. Germline loops: CDR1 SGHDT, CDR2 YYEEEE. Here the CDR3 reads CASSTGLSKPQHF. CDR3 nucleotides: TGTGCCAGCAGCACGGGACTCTCGAAGCCCCAGCATTTT.

This clonotype turned up a few times. V usage is TRBV7-2 and J usage is TRBJ2-7; D might be TRBD2 (6 bases). V was shortened by 0 bases and J by 6 bases, with 18 bases between the two germline ends. Germline V lookup: CDR1 SGHTA, CDR2 FQGNSA. The CDR3 runs to 16 residues. This chain's CDR3 is CASSLAPGTAATEQYF. CDR3 in DNA: TGTGCCAGCAGCTTAGCCCCCGGGACTGCTGCAACCGAGCAGTACTTC.

With respect to this clonotype: This clone may be a read error of a much larger clone one base away. The chain joins TRBV7-9 to TRBJ1-4; D remains unclear. Trimming removed 0 bases from V and 9 bases from J, with 11 bases in between. Germline CDR1 and CDR2: SEHNR and FQNEAQ (reference sequence). The CDR3 consists of 14 residues. Here the CDR3 DNA reads TGTGCCAGCAGCTTAGCCAGTATGGGGAAAAAACTGTTTTTT. Protein product: CASSLASMGKKLFF.

This clonotype was seen a few times. V is TRBV5-1 and J is TRBJ2-2; D gene uncertain. Trimming stripped 7 bases from V and 3 bases from J, with 10 bases between. Germline V CDR1 and CDR2: SGHRS, YFSETQ. The CDR3 contains 13 residues. The CDR3 DNA reads TGCGCCAGCGTATCTAGTTACACCGGGGAGCTGTTTTTT. Its protein is CASVSSYTGELFF.

In its sample, this clonotype was seen a few times. The chain combines TRBV28 with TRBJ1-2, with 8 bases lining up with TRBD1. In germline, CDR1 is MDHEN, CDR2 SYDVKM. Trimming at V came to 5 bases and at J to 4 bases, leaving 9 bases not matched to a gene. CDR3 length: 15 amino acids. The CDR3 spells CASSPGQGRFYGYTF. CDR3 DNA: TGTGCCAGCAGTCCCGGACAGGGAAGATTCTATGGCTACACCTTC.

The chain couples TRBV15 to TRBJ2-5; 9 bases are a match to TRBD1. Germline V lookup: CDR1 LNHNV, CDR2 YYDKDF (reference sequence). Trimming cost V 0 bases and J 2 bases; bases outside gene matches: 1. The CDR3 consists of 15 residues. CDR3 sequence reads: CATSRDGTGQETQYF. The CDR3 coding sequence is TGTGCCACCAGCAGAGATGGGACAGGGCAAGAGACCCAGTACTTC.

This clonotype was detected only a few times. This chain connects TRBV30 to TRBJ2-7, with 7 bases identical to TRBD1. The length of the CDR3 is 12 residues. Germline CDR1 GTSNPN, CDR2 SVGIG (reference sequence). The V gene end was trimmed by 4 bases and the J gene end by 8 bases; junction bases not matched to a gene: 8. DNA of the CDR3: TGTGCCTGGACAAAACAGGGGTCGCAGCAGTACTTC. Its translation: CAWTKQGSQQYF.

The rearrangement links TRBV5-1 to TRBJ2-5, with TRBD2 identical over 8 bases. Per the germline V gene, CDR1 is SGHRS and CDR2 is YFSETQ. With V trimmed by 4 bases and J by 4 bases, 6 bases remained unmatched. This CDR3 has 14 residues. The CDR3, as DNA: TGCGCCAGCAGCCCAGCGGGAGTGGGAGAGACCCAGTACTTC. Translated: CASSPAGVGETQYF.

The rearrangement uses TRBV6-5 and TRBJ1-6; 8 positions match TRBD1. The CDR3 runs 15 residues. Trimming removed 2 bases from V and 8 bases from J; junction bases left unmatched: 5. Per the germline V gene, CDR1 is MNHEY and CDR2 is SVGAGI. In DNA form, the CDR3 reads TGTGCCAGCAGTTACGGCGACAGGGGCTATTCACCCCTCCACTTT. Residues: CASSYGDRGYSPLHF.

This chain uses TRBV29-1 with TRBJ1-2; TRBD1 agrees at 9 bases. Per the germline V gene, CDR1 is SQVTM and CDR2 is ANQGSEA. The CDR3 spans 12 residues. The V segment lost 3 bases and the J segment 6 bases; nucleotides outside the gene matches: 2. Here the CDR3 DNA reads TGCAGCGTTGACTGGGACAGGGATGGCTACACCTTC. It translates to CSVDWDRDGYTF.

The chain couples TRBV10-3 to TRBJ2-6; D is ambiguous. Germline CDR1 and CDR2: ENHRY and SYGVKD. V lost 10 bases and J 0 bases, leaving 16 bases between the germline ends. The CDR3 contains 16 residues. The DNA of the CDR3 is TGTGCCACCAGATTAAACAGCGACTCTGGGGCCAACGTCCTGACTTTC. Protein sequence: CATRLNSDSGANVLTF.

This clonotype has only one observation. This chain uses TRBV6-2 or TRBV6-3 with TRBJ2-7; possible D gene TRBD1, 6 bases. Deletions cut 10 bases from V and 6 bases from J, with 19 bases between. The CDR3 contains 13 residues. The germline V gene encodes CDR1 MNHEY and CDR2 SVGEGT. CDR3 sequence: CATGSGGMVEQYF. The CDR3 DNA is TGTGCCACCGGAAGTGGGGGCATGGTCGAGCAGTACTTC.

The chain links TRBV9 to TRBJ2-4; D is possibly TRBD2 (6 bases). The V and J ends lost 0 bases and 7 bases respectively, with 11 bases between them. The germline V gene has CDR1 SGDLS and CDR2 YYNGEE. The CDR3 is 14 residues long. CDR3 residues: CASSVDPSANIQYF. The CDR3 DNA follows: TGTGCCAGCAGCGTAGATCCTAGCGCGAACATTCAGTACTTC.

V usage is TRBV9 and J usage is TRBJ1-1, with D possibly TRBD1 on 5 matching bases. Germline CDR1 and CDR2: SGDLS and YYNGEE. With 2 bases removed from V and 4 bases from J, the gap between germline ends came to 15 bases. This CDR3 comprises 15 residues. CDR3 nucleotide sequence: TGTGCCAGCAGCGTCCGGGCAGGGCTGGGCACTGAAGCTTTCTTT. Translating it yields CASSVRAGLGTEAFF.

This clonotype was seen repeatedly, ten times or more. A junction boundary mismatches the germline segment, possibly from a read error. The genes are TRBV29-1 and TRBJ2-1, with 7 bases lining up with TRBD2. The length of the CDR3 is 11 residues. Germline lookup yields CDR1 SQVTM and CDR2 ANQGSEA. CDR3 amino acids: CSVEAGNEQFF. The CDR3 region has the DNA TGCAGCGTCGAAGCGGGGAATGAGCAGTTCTTC.

The chain recombines TRBV20-1 with TRBJ2-7, with TRBD1 matching over 7 bases. Germline loops: CDR1 DFQATT, CDR2 SNEGSKA (reference sequence). Trimming cost V 0 bases and J 0 bases; bases outside gene matches: 8. The CDR3 length is 16 residues. Here the CDR3 reads CSARDVPGQLSYEQYF. CDR3 DNA sequence: TGCAGTGCTAGAGATGTCCCGGGACAGCTCTCCTACGAGCAGTACTTC.

The rearrangement joins TRBV5-4 to TRBJ2-2; 11 bases are a match to TRBD2. The V and J ends lost 3 bases and 2 bases, in that order; junction bases with no gene match: 12. CDR3 length: 19 residues. The germline V gene has CDR1 SGHNT and CDR2 YYREEE (reference sequence). For the CDR3, the DNA is TGTGCCAGCAGCTCCTCCGGGGTAGCGGGGGGGCGAAACACCGGGGAGCTGTTTTTT. Its translation: CASSSSGVAGGRNTGELFF.

This clonotype was observed at least ten times. The chain carries TRBV20-1 and TRBJ2-7; TRBD1 matches at 7 bases. CDR1 DFQATT and CDR2 SNEGSKA come from the germline V gene (reference sequence). With 7 bases clipped from V and 6 bases from J, the junction kept 15 bases outside the gene matches. This CDR3 contains 14 residues. The chain's CDR3 is CSVLDRVSLSEQYF. In nucleotides, the CDR3 is TGCAGTGTTCTCGACAGGGTATCTTTATCCGAGCAGTACTTC.

J is TRBJ1-5 and V is TRBV5-1; D perhaps matches TRBD1 (6 bases). Germline V CDR1 and CDR2: SGHRS, YFSETQ. The V end was cut by 4 bases, the J end by 4 bases, with 15 bases between. The CDR3 totals 15 residues. The CDR3 DNA reads TGCGCCAGCAGCCCGTACCCAGGGGTTAATCAGCCCCAGCATTTT. It codes for CASSPYPGVNQPQHF.